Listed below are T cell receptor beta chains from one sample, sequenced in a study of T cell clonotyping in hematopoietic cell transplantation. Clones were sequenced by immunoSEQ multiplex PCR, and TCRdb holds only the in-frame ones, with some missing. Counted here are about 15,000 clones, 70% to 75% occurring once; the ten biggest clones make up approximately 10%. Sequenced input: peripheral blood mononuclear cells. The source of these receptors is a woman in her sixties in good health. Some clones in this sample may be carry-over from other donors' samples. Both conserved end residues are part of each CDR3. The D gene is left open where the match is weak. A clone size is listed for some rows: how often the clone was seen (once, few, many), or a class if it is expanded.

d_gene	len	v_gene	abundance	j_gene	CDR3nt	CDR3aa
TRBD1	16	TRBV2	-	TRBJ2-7	TGTGCCAGCAGTGGAAGTTCGTTACAGGGGGCGGGAGAGCAGTACTTC	CASSGSSLQGAGEQYF
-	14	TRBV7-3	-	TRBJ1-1	TGTGCCAGCAGCTCGGGACTCTTGAACACTGAAGCTTTCTTT	CASSSGLLNTEAFF
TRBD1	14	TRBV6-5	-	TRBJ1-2	TGTGCCAGCAGTTACTCGGACAGGGGAAATGGCTACACCTTC	CASSYSDRGNGYTF
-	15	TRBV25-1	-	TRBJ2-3	TGTGCCAGCAGTGATCACGGCGGCTACACAGATACGCAGTATTTT	CASSDHGGYTDTQYF
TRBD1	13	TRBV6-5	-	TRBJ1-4	TGTGCCATTTCGGACAGGGGTAATGAAAAACTGTTTTTT	CAISDRGNEKLFF
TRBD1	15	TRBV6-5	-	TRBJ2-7	TGTGCCAGCAGTTACCGTGACAGGGTTTCCTACGAGCAGTACTTC	CASSYRDRVSYEQYF
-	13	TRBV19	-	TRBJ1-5	TGTGCCAGTAGTGGACAGCAAATTCAGCCCCAGCATTTT	CASSGQQIQPQHF
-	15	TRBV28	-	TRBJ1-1	TGTGCCAGCAGTTTACCTGGGGCCGAAAACACTGAAGCTTTCTTT	CASSLPGAENTEAFF
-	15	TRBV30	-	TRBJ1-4	TGTGCCTGGAGTGTACAGGGCAGGGAAAATGAAAAACTGTTTTTT	CAWSVQGRENEKLFF
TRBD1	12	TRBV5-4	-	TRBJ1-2	TGTGCCAGCGGAAGACAGGGAGGCGGCTACACCTTC	CASGRQGGGYTF
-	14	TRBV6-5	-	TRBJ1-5	TGTGCCAGCAGTTACTCAGAAACAGGCCAGCCCCAGCATTTT	CASSYSETGQPQHF
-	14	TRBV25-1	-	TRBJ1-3	TGTGCCAGCAGTGCCTGGGTGACTGGAAACACCATATATTTT	CASSAWVTGNTIYF
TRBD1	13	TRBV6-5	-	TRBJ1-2	TGTGCCAGCACCTCCCAGGGGGCAGATGGCTACACCTTC	CASTSQGADGYTF
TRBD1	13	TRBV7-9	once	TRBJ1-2	TGTGCCAGCAGCTTGGACAGGGTGGAGGGCTACACCTTC	CASSLDRVEGYTF
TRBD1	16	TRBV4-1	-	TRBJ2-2	TGCGCCAGCAGCCAGCCCGACAGGGGGAACACCGGGGAGCTGTTTTTT	CASSQPDRGNTGELFF
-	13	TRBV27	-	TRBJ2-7	TGTGCCAGCAGTTCGACATTGAACTACGAGCAGTACTTC	CASSSTLNYEQYF
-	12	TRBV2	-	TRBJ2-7	TGTGCCAGCAGTGCGGGACCGTACGAGCAGTACTTC	CASSAGPYEQYF
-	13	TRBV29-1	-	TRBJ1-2	TGCAGCGTTGAAGATGGAAGGGAGGTTGGCTACACCTTC	CSVEDGREVGYTF
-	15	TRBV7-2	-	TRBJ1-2	TGTGCCAGCAGCTTAGGATTGTGGGGCCCCGATGGCTACACCTTC	CASSLGLWGPDGYTF
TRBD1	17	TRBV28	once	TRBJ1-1	TGTGCCAGCAGTTGGGGCTCCAGGGGGGCGATGAGCACTGAAGCTTTCTTT	CASSWGSRGAMSTEAFF
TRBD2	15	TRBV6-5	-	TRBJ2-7	TGTGCCAGCAGTTACATCCCGGGAGGAACAGACGAGCAGTACTTC	CASSYIPGGTDEQYF
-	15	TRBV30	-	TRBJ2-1	TGTGCCTGGAGTGTCAGCGGACTACCCACCAATGAGCAGTTCTTC	CAWSVSGLPTNEQFF
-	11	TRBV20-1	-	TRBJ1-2	TGCAGTGCTAGTGAGGGGACCGGCTACACCTTC	CSASEGTGYTF
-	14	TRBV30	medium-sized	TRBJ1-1	TGTGCCTGGATCTCTCTAAGGGCGTCCACTGAAGCTTTCTTT	CAWISLRASTEAFF
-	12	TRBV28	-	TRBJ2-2	TGTGCCATCCGGGGGCGCGCCGGGGAGCTGTTTTTT	CAIRGRAGELFF
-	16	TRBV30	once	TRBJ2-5	TGTGCCTGGAGTACCACCACGGGGTCCCCCCAAGAGACCCAGTACTTC	CAWSTTTGSPQETQYF
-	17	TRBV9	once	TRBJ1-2	TGTGCCAGCAGCGTAGGTTTGGGCGGCCAGACTAACTATGGCTACACCTTC	CASSVGLGGQTNYGYTF
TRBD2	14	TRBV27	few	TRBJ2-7	TGTGCCAGCAGTTTAGGAAGCGGGGGGTACGAGCAGTACTTC	CASSLGSGGYEQYF
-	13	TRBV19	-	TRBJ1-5	TGTGCCGGAGCTGACAGCGTCAATCAGCCCCAGCATTTT	CAGADSVNQPQHF
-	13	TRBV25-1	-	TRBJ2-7	TGTGCCAGCAGTGCACAGGGTAACGACGAGCAGTACTTC	CASSAQGNDEQYF
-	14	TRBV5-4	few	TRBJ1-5	TGTGCCAGCAGCTTGGGGGGGGGCGGACAGCCCCAGCATTTT	CASSLGGGGQPQHF
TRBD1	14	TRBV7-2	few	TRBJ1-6	TGTGCCAGCAGACGGGGACAGGGCTCTTCACCCCTCCACTTT	CASRRGQGSSPLHF
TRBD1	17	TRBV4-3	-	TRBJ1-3	TGCGCCAGCAGCCAAGATGACGGGACAGGACCAAGAAACACCATATATTTT	CASSQDDGTGPRNTIYF
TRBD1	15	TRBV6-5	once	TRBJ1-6	TGTGCCAGCAGCCCTATCAAGGGGGCAGGTTCACCCCTCCACTTT	CASSPIKGAGSPLHF
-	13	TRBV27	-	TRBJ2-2	TGTGCCAGCAGTTTATCAGGGGCCGGGGAGCTGTTTTTT	CASSLSGAGELFF
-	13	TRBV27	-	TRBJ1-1	TGTGCCAGCAGGGGTTCACGGGACACTGAAGCTTTCTTT	CASRGSRDTEAFF
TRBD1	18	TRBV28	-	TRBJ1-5	TGTGCCAGCAGTTTTGTCTTGGGACAGGGGTCCGGAAATCAGCCCCAGCATTTT	CASSFVLGQGSGNQPQHF
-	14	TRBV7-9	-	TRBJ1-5	TGTGCCAGCAGCTTACAGGGGAGCAATCAGCCCCAGCATTTT	CASSLQGSNQPQHF
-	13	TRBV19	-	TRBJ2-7	TGTGCCAGTAGTACACAGGGTACCTACGAGCAGTACTTC	CASSTQGTYEQYF